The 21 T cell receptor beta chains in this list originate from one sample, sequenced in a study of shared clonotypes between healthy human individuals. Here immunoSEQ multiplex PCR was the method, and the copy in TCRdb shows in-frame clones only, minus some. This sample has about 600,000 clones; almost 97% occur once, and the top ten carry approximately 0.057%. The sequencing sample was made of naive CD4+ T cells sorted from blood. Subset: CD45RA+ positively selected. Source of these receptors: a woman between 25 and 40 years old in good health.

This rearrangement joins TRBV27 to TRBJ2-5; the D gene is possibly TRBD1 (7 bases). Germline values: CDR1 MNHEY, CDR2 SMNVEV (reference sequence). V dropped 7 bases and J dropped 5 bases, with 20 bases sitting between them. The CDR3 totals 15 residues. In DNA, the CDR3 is TGTGCCAGCAACGGCCAGGGGGGAGAGTTGGAGACCCAGTACTTC. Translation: CASNGQGGELETQYF.

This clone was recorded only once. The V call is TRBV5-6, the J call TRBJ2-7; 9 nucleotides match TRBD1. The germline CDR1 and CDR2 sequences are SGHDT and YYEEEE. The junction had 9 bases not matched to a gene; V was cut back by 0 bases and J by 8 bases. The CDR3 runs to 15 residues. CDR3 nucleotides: TGTGCCAGCAGCTTGGGGGGGACAGGGAGCTTTAAGCAGTACTTC. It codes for CASSLGGTGSFKQYF.

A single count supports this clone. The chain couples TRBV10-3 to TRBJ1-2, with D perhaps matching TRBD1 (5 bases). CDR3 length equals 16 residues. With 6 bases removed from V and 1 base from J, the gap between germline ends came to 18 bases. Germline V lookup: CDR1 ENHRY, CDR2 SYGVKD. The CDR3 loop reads CAIRVGSGANNYGYTF. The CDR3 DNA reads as TGTGCCATCAGGGTGGGGAGTGGGGCCAATAACTATGGCTACACCTTC.

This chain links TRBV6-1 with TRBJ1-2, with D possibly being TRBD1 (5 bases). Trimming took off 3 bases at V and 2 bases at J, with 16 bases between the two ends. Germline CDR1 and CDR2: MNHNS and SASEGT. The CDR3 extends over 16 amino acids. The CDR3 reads CASSDFRGKVNYGYTF. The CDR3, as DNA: TGTGCCAGCAGTGATTTCCGGGGCAAAGTAAACTATGGCTACACCTTC.

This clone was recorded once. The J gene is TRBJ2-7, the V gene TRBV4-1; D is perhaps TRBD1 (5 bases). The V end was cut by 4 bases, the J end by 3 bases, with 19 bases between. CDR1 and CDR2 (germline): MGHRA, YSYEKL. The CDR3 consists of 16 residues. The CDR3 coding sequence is TGCGCCAGCAGCCCGCAAAAGGGGCAGAACCACTACGAGCAGTACTTC. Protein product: CASSPQKGQNHYEQYF.

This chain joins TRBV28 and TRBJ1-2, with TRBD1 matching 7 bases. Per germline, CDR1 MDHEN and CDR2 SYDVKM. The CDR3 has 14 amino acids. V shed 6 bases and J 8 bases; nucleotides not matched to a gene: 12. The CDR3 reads CASRPGTASRGYTF. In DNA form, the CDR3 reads TGTGCCAGCAGGCCGGGGACAGCCTCAAGGGGCTACACCTTC.

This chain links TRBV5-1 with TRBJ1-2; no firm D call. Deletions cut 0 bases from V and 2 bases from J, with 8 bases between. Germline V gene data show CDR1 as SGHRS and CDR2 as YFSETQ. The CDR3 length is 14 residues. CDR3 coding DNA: TGCGCCAGCAGCTTGGCTACGGACAACTATGGCTACACCTTC. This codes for CASSLATDNYGYTF.

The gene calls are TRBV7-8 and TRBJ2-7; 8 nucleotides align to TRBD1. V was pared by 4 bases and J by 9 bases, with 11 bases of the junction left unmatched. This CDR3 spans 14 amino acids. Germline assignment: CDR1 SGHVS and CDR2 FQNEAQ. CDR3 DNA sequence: TGTGCCAGCAGCTCCAGGACAGGGACAGAGGGGCAGTACTTC. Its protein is CASSSRTGTEGQYF.

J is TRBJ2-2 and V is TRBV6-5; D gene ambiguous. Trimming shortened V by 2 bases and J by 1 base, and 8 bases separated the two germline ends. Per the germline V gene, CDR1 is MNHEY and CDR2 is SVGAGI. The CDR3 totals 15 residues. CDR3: CASSYEARNTGELFF. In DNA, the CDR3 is TGTGCCAGCAGTTACGAAGCGAGGAACACCGGGGAGCTGTTTTTT.

The CDR3 sequence: CASSLSGSRSYNEQFF. The CDR3 DNA sequence: TGTGCCAGCAGCCTTAGCGGAAGTAGGTCCTACAATGAGCAGTTCTTC. The chain recombines TRBV7-3 with TRBJ2-1; D possibly corresponds to TRBD2 (6 bases). The germline V and J ends were trimmed by 5 bases and 1 base, with 15 bases remaining between them. CDR3 length: 16 amino acids. CDR1 and CDR2 (germline): SGHTA, FQGTGA.

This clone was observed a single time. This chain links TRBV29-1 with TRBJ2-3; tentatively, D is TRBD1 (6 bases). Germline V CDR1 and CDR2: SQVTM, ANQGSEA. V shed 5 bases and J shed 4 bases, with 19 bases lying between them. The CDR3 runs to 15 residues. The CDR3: CSVIHQGSQADTQYF. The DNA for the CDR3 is TGCAGCGTTATTCACCAGGGGTCTCAGGCAGATACGCAGTATTTT.

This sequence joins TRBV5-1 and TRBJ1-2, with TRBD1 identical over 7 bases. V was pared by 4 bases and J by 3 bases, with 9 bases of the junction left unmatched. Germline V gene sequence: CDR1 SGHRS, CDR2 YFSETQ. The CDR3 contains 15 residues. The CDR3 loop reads CASSLGTVTDYGYTF. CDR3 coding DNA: TGCGCCAGCAGCCTAGGGACAGTAACAGACTATGGCTACACCTTC.

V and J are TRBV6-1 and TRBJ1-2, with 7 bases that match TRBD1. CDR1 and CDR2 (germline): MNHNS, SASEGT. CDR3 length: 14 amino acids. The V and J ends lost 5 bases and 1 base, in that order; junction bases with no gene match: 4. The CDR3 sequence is CASSTGVGNYGYTF. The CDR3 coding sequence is TGTGCCAGCAGTACAGGGGTGGGTAACTATGGCTACACCTTC.

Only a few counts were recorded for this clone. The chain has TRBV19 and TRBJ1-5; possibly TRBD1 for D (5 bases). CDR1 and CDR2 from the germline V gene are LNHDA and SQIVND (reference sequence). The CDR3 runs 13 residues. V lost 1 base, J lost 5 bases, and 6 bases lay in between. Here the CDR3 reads CASSIVGDQPQHF. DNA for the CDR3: TGTGCCAGTAGTATAGTGGGGGATCAGCCCCAGCATTTT. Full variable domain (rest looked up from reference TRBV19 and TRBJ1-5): DGGITQSPKYLFRKEGQNVTLSCEQNLNHDAMYWYRQDPGQGLRLIYYSQIVNDFQKGDIAEGYSVSREKKESFPLTVTSAQKNPTAFYLCASSIVGDQPQHFGDGTRLSIL.

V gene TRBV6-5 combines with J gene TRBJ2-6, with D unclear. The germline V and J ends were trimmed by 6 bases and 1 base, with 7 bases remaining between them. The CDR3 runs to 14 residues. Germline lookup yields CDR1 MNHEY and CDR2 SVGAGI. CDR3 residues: CASSRMSGANVLTF. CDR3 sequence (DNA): TGTGCCAGCAGCAGGATGTCTGGGGCCAACGTCCTGACTTTC.

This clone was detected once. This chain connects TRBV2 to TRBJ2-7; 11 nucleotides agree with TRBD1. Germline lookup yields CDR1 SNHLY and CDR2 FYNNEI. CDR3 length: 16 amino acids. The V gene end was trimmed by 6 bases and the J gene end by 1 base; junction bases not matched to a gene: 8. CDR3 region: CASRDRGLLGSYEQYF. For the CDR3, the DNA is TGTGCCAGCAGGGACAGGGGGCTTCTAGGATCCTACGAGCAGTACTTC.

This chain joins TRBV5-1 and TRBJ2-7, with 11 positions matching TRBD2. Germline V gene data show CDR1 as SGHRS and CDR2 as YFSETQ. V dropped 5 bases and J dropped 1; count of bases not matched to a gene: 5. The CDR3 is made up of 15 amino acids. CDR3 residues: CASSKLAGESYEQYF. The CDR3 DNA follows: TGCGCCAGCAGTAAACTAGCGGGGGAGTCCTACGAGCAGTACTTC.

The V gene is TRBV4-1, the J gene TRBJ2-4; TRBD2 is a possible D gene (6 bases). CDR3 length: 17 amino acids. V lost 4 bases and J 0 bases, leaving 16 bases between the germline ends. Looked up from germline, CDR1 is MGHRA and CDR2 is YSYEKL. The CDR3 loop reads CASSPPTGELAKNIQYF. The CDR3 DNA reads TGCGCCAGCAGCCCCCCGACGGGGGAATTAGCCAAAAACATTCAGTACTTC.

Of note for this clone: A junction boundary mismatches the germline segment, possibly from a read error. The CDR3 sequence is CASTLWTGVSGNTIYF. DNA for the CDR3: TGTGCCAGCACCTTGTGGACAGGGGTCTCTGGAAACACCATATATTTT. J is TRBJ1-3 and V is TRBV5-4, with 9 positions matching TRBD1. The V gene's germline CDR1 is SGHNT and CDR2 YYREEE (reference sequence). This CDR3 is built from 16 residues.

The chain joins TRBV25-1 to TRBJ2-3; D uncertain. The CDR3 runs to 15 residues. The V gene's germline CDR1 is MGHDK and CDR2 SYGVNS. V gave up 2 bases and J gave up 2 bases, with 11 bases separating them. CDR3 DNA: TGTGCCAGCAGTGAAAAAGAGTCCTTCACAGATACGCAGTATTTT. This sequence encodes CASSEKESFTDTQYF. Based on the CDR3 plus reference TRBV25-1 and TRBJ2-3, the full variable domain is EADIYQTPRYLVIGTGKKITLECSQTMGHDKMYWYQQDPGMELHLIHYSYGVNSTEKGDLSSESTVSRIRTEHFPLTLESARPSHTSQYLCASSEKESFTDTQYFGPGTRLTVL.

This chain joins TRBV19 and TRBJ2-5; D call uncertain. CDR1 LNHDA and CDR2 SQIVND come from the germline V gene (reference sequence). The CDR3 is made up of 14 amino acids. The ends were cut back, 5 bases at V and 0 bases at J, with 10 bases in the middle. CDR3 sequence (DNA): TGTGCCAGTAGTCAGACACAGTACCAAGAGACCCAGTACTTC. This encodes CASSQTQYQETQYF.